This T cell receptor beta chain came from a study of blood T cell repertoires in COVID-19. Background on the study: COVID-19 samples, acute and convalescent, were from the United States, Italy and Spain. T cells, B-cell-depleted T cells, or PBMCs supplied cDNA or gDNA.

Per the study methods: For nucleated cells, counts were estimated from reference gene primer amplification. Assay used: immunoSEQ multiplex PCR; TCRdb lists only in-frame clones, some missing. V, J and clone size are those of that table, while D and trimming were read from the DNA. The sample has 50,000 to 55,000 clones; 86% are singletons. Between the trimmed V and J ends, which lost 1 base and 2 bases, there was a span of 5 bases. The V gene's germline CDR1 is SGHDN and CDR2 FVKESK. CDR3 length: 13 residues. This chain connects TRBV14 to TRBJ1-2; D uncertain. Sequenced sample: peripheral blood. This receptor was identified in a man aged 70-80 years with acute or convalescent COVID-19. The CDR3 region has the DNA TGTGCCAGCAGCCAAGTATTAAACTATGGCTACACCTTC. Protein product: CASSQVLNYGYTF.